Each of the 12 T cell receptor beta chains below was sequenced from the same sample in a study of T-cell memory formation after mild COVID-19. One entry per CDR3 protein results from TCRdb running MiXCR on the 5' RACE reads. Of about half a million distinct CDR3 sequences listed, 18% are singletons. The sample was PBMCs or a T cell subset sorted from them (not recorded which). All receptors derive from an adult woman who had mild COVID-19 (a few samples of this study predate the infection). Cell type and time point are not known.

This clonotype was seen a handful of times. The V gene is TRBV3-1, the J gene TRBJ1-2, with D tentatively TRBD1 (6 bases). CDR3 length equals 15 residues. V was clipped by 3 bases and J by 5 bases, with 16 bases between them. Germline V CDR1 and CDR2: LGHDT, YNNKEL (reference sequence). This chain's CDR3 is CASSHRQDLFYGYTF. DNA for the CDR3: TGTGCCAGCAGCCACAGACAGGACCTTTTTTATGGCTACACCTTC.

The CDR3 DNA reads TGCAGTGCTAGAGATCAGATGGGAGGGGACTATGGCTACACCTTC. Translating it yields CSARDQMGGDYGYTF. The V call is TRBV20-1, the J call TRBJ1-2, with D tentatively TRBD1 (5 bases). Germline CDR1 reads DFQATT; CDR2 reads SNEGSKA (reference sequence). Trimming stripped 0 bases from V and 3 bases from J, with 14 bases between. The CDR3 runs to 15 residues.

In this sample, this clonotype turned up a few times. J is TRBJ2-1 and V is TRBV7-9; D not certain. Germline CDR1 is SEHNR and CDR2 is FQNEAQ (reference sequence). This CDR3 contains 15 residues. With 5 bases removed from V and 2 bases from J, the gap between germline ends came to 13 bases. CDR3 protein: CASSPVKGPYNEQFF. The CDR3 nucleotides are TGTGCCAGCAGCCCCGTGAAGGGCCCCTACAATGAGCAGTTCTTC.

CDR3 loop: CASSKGGAQPTEAFF. CDR3 sequence (DNA): TGTGCCAGCAGCAAGGGGGGGGCCCAGCCCACTGAAGCTTTCTTT. V is TRBV9 and J is TRBJ1-1; D may be TRBD1 (6 bases). V was clipped by 4 bases and J by 4 bases, with 17 bases between them. CDR1 and CDR2 from the germline V gene are SGDLS and YYNGEE. The CDR3 contains 15 residues.

The CDR3 DNA is TGTGCCAGCAGCTCCGAAGCGGGAGGGGGCAATGAGCAGTTCTTC. Amino acids: CASSSEAGGGNEQFF. The V and J genes are TRBV7-3 and TRBJ2-1; 10 bases align to TRBD2. Losses at the gene ends were 4 bases for V and 6 bases for J; bases not matched to a gene: 6. CDR1 is SGHTA, CDR2 FQGTGA, per germline. The CDR3 has 15 residues. Full variable domain (remainder filled in from reference TRBV7-3 and TRBJ2-1): GAGVSQTPSNKVTEKGKYVELRCDPISGHTALYWYRQSLGQGPEFLIYFQGTGAADDSGLPNDRFFAVRPEGSVSTLKIQRTERGDSAVYLCASSSEAGGGNEQFFGPGTRLTVL.

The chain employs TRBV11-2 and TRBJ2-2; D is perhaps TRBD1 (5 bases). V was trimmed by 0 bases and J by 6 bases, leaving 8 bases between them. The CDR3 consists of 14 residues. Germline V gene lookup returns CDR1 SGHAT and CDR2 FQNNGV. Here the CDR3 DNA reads TGTGCCAGCAGCTTAGACCTAGGGGCCGGGGAGCTGTTTTTT. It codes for CASSLDLGAGELFF. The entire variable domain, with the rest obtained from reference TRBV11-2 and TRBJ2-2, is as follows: EAGVAQSPRYKIIEKRQSVAFWCNPISGHATLYWYQQILGQGPKLLIQFQNNGVVDDSQLPKDRFSAERLKGVDSTLKIQPAKLEDSAVYLCASSLDLGAGELFFGEGSRLTVL.

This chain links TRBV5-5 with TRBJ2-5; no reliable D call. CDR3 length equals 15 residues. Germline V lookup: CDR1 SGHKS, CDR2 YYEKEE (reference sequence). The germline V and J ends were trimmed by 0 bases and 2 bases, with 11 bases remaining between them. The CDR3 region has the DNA TGTGCCAGCAGCTTGGTTGTGGCACAACAAGAGACCCAGTACTTC. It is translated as CASSLVVAQQETQYF.

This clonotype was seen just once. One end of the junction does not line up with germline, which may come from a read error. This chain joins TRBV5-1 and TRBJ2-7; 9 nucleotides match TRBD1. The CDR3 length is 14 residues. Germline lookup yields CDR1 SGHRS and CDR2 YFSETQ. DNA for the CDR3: TGCGCCAGCAGCTCGGCGGGACAGGGCTACGGGCAGTACTTC. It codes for CASSSAGQGYGQYF.

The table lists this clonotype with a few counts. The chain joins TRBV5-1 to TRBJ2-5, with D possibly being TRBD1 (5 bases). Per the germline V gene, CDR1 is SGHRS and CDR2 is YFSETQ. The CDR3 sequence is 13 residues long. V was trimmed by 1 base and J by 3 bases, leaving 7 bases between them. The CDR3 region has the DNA TGCGCCAGCAGCTTGAAAGGGGAAGAGACCCAGTACTTC. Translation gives CASSLKGEETQYF. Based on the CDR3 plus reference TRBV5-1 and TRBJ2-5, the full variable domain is KAGVTQTPRYLIKTRGQQVTLSCSPISGHRSVSWYQQTPGQGLQFLFEYFSETQRNKGNFPGRFSGRQFSNSRSEMNVSTLELGDSALYLCASSLKGEETQYFGPGTRLLVL.

CDR3 sequence: CASSLPQSTGELFF. CDR3 nucleotide sequence: TGTGCCAGCAGCTTGCCCCAGAGCACCGGGGAGCTGTTTTTT. This chain joins TRBV5-6 and TRBJ2-2; D not resolved. CDR3 length equals 14 residues. V lost 1 base, J lost 4 bases, and 8 bases lay in between. CDR1 and CDR2 from the germline V gene are SGHDT and YYEEEE.

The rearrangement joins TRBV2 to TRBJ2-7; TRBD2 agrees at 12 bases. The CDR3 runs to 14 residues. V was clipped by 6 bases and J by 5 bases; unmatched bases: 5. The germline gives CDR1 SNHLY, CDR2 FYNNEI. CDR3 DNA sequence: TGTGCCAGCAGCAGGACTAGCGGGGTTAACGAGCAGTACTTC. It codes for CASSRTSGVNEQYF.

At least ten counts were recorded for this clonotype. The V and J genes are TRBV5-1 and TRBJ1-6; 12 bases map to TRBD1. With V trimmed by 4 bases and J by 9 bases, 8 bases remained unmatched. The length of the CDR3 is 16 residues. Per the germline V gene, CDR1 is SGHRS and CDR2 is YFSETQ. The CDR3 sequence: CASSDSGTGGGSPLHF. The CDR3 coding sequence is TGCGCCAGCAGCGACTCCGGGACAGGGGGCGGTTCACCCCTCCACTTT.